The 29 T cell receptor beta chains below were found in one sample sequenced in a study of OX40 agonist ivuxolimab in advanced cancers. Library preparation employed the immunoSEQ multiplex PCR assay. In TCRdb, the immuneACCESS table is reduced to in-frame sequences with V and J assigned. These tables do not hold every clone; where another copy was compared, an unresolved V gene accounts for under half, and the others remain unexplained. The sample profile shows 15,000 to 25,000 clones; 68% of them were found once. The top ten clones comprise about 13% of the sample. This specimen consisted of CD4+ or CD8+ T cells sorted from blood, obtained in a trial of the OX40 agonist ivuxolimab. The receptor set was obtained from an adult with an advanced solid tumor such as melanoma, head and neck, liver or kidney cancer.

In its sample, this clone was seen once. As DNA, the CDR3 is TGTGCCAGCAGCCCCGTCCCGACTAGCGGGGGGGCGAGCTCCTACGAGCAGTACTTC. Amino acids: CASSPVPTSGGASSYEQYF. The chain joins TRBV27 to TRBJ2-7; 14 nucleotides agree with TRBD2. Germline CDR1 and CDR2: MNHEY and SMNVEV (reference sequence). J lost 0 bases, V lost 6 bases, and 13 bases had no gene match. This CDR3 has 19 amino acids.

On this clone itself: Other nucleotide sequences from this sample produce the same CDR3. This chain joins TRBV9 and TRBJ1-1; D not certain. Trimming stripped 0 bases from V and 4 bases from J, with 10 bases between. CDR1 SGDLS and CDR2 YYNGEE come from the germline V gene. The CDR3 sequence is 14 residues long. CDR3 in DNA: TGTGCCAGCAGCGTAGAGGGAGGGAGCACTGAAGCTTTCTTT. Protein sequence: CASSVEGGSTEAFF.

This rearrangement joins TRBV2 to TRBJ1-1; D is unclear. The germline V gene has CDR1 SNHLY and CDR2 FYNNEI. Trimming stripped 8 bases from V and 0 bases from J, with 4 bases between. The CDR3 extends over 11 amino acids. CDR3 amino acids: CASQVNTEAFF. Here the CDR3 DNA reads TGTGCCAGCCAGGTGAACACTGAAGCTTTCTTT.

This clone appeared a few times. The chain uses TRBV5-6 and TRBJ1-5; the D is unclear. Looked up from germline, CDR1 is SGHDT and CDR2 is YYEEEE. The V end was cut by 4 bases, the J end by 0 bases, with 17 bases between. This CDR3 contains 17 residues. CDR3 sequence reads: CASSLSWVKDSNQPQHF. DNA of the CDR3: TGTGCCAGCAGCCTCAGTTGGGTTAAGGATAGCAATCAGCCCCAGCATTTT.

The gene calls are TRBV5-1 and TRBJ2-1; D not resolved. The germline V gene encodes CDR1 SGHRS and CDR2 YFSETQ. The CDR3 extends over 11 amino acids. Trimming took 3 bases from V and 6 from J, leaving 4 bases between them. The CDR3 loop reads CASSYSNEQFF. CDR3 bases: TGCGCCAGCAGCTACTCCAATGAGCAGTTCTTC.

The chain recombines TRBV6-6 with TRBJ1-6, with D hard to call. Trimming shortened V by 4 bases and J by 8 bases, and 18 bases separated the two germline ends. The CDR3 consists of 16 residues. Per germline, CDR1 MNHNY and CDR2 SVGAGI (reference sequence). CDR3 region: CASSLLNSPQDSPLHF. The DNA for the CDR3 is TGTGCCAGCAGTTTATTAAACAGCCCTCAAGATTCACCCCTCCACTTT.

This clone was observed a handful of times. CDR3 nucleotide sequence: TGTGCCAGCAGTTTAGGGATCTATCAGCCCCAGCATTTT. The encoded protein is CASSLGIYQPQHF. The chain carries TRBV28 and TRBJ1-5, with D unclear. This CDR3 region has 13 residues. Trimming shortened V by 2 bases and J by 5 bases, and 7 bases separated the two germline ends. Germline-derived CDR1 and CDR2 are MDHEN and SYDVKM. Full variable domain (remainder filled in from reference TRBV28 and TRBJ1-5): DVKVTQSSRYLVKRTGEKVFLECVQDMDHENMFWYRQDPGLGLRLIYFSYDVKMKEKGDIPEGYSVSREKKERFSLILESASTNQTSMYLCASSLGIYQPQHFGDGTRLSIL.

CDR3 sequence: CASSYGLETGELFF. In DNA form, the CDR3 reads TGTGCCAGCAGCTATGGACTGGAAACCGGGGAGCTGTTTTTT. V gene TRBV11-2 combines with J gene TRBJ2-2; a possible D gene is TRBD2 (5 bases). Germline V gene data show CDR1 as SGHAT and CDR2 as FQNNGV. Trimming cost V 4 bases and J 5 bases, with 11 bases left between them. This CDR3 contains 14 residues.

The V and J genes are TRBV29-1 and TRBJ2-1; maybe TRBD1 (6 bases). Per germline, CDR1 SQVTM and CDR2 ANQGSEA. This CDR3 spans 14 amino acids. Trimming stripped 8 bases from V and 4 bases from J, with 18 bases between. CDR3 DNA sequence: TGCAGCACTGATCGGGACATACCGTACAATGAGCAGTTCTTC. The encoded protein is CSTDRDIPYNEQFF.

This clone was seen a single time. This sequence joins TRBV7-9 and TRBJ2-7; TRBD1 aligns across 9 bases. This CDR3 has 14 amino acids. Germline V gene lookup returns CDR1 SEHNR and CDR2 FQNEAQ (reference sequence). Trimming cost V 0 bases and J 7 bases; bases outside gene matches: 4. For the CDR3, the DNA is TGTGCCAGCAGCTTAGCAGGGACAGGGAAAGAGCAGTACTTC. Its translation: CASSLAGTGKEQYF.

This rearrangement joins TRBV6-4 to TRBJ2-1; D is ambiguous. This CDR3 has 11 amino acids. Trimming took 2 bases from V and 10 from J, leaving 6 bases between them. Germline V gene lookup returns CDR1 MRHNA and CDR2 SNTAGT. CDR3 amino acids: CASSDGWEQFF. As DNA, the CDR3 is TGTGCCAGCAGTGACGGGTGGGAGCAGTTCTTC.

There are a few counts of this clone. The rearrangement joins TRBV7-9 to TRBJ2-3; tentative D call: TRBD2 (6 bases). Trimming removed 5 bases from V and 4 bases from J, with 13 bases in between. Germline CDR1 reads SEHNR; CDR2 reads FQNEAQ (reference sequence). The CDR3 runs 14 residues. CDR3 sequence: CASSPSESPDTQYF. For the CDR3, the DNA is TGTGCCAGCAGCCCTAGCGAGTCCCCAGATACGCAGTATTTT.

The chain employs TRBV6-1 and TRBJ2-1; 8 bases match TRBD2. The germline gives CDR1 MNHNS, CDR2 SASEGT. The CDR3 is made up of 15 amino acids. Losses at the gene ends were 6 bases for V and 5 bases for J; bases not matched to a gene: 9. CDR3 DNA sequence: TGTGCCAGCAGCGATCGGGGGGGTAGTAACAATGAGCAGTTCTTC. Amino acids: CASSDRGGSNNEQFF.

The chain combines TRBV7-9 with TRBJ2-1; 8 bases fit TRBD2. Looked up from germline, CDR1 is SEHNR and CDR2 is FQNEAQ (reference sequence). V was pared by 4 bases and J by 5 bases, with 10 bases of the junction left unmatched. The CDR3 contains 16 residues. The CDR3 sequence: CASSWVTSGTNNEQFF. As DNA, the CDR3 is TGTGCCAGCAGCTGGGTTACTAGCGGAACTAACAATGAGCAGTTCTTC.

The J gene is TRBJ1-2, the V gene TRBV28; D unresolved. CDR1 is MDHEN, CDR2 SYDVKM, per germline. Trimming pared 6 bases from V and 1 base from J, leaving 15 bases between. This CDR3 spans 15 amino acids. The CDR3 coding sequence is TGTGCCAGCAGCCAGAATTTACGGCTTAACTATGGCTACACCTTC. Protein product: CASSQNLRLNYGYTF.

This chain uses TRBV2 with TRBJ2-3, with D uncertain. The CDR3 is made up of 14 amino acids. Germline V lookup: CDR1 SNHLY, CDR2 FYNNEI. V gave up 3 bases and J gave up 2 bases, with 9 bases separating them. CDR3 sequence reads: CASSDTIATDTQYF. CDR3 nucleotide sequence: TGTGCCAGCAGTGACACCATCGCCACAGATACGCAGTATTTT.

The chain has TRBV6-4 and TRBJ1-2, with D maybe TRBD1 (5 bases). V lost 0 bases and J 4 bases, leaving 18 bases between the germline ends. Germline V CDR1 and CDR2: MRHNA, SNTAGT. The CDR3 covers 17 residues. The chain's CDR3 is CASSDSIEDTPTYGYTF. The CDR3 coding sequence is TGTGCCAGCAGTGACTCGATCGAGGACACCCCGACCTATGGCTACACCTTC.

The genes are TRBV5-1 and TRBJ1-1; D is possibly TRBD1 (6 bases). This CDR3 is 13 amino acids long. The ends were cut back, 4 bases at V and 7 bases at J, with 14 bases in the middle. Germline V CDR1 and CDR2: SGHRS, YFSETQ. The CDR3 region is CASSGGQRIEAFF. The CDR3 bases are TGCGCCAGCAGCGGAGGACAGCGAATTGAAGCTTTCTTT.

The CDR3 DNA follows: TGTGCCAGCAGCTTACCCGCCCGTAGCGGAGAGCAGTTCTTC. Protein: CASSLPARSGEQFF. The genes are TRBV7-9 and TRBJ2-1; a possible D gene is TRBD2 (6 bases). This CDR3 is 14 amino acids long. V lost 2 bases and J 10 bases, leaving 15 bases between the germline ends. Germline CDR1 is SEHNR and CDR2 is FQNEAQ (reference sequence).

In its sample, this clone was seen once. The CDR3 DNA reads as TGTGCCAGCAGCGTAGCGGAAGGTCATTTCACCGGGGAGCTGTTTTTT. Its protein product is CASSVAEGHFTGELFF. The chain employs TRBV9 and TRBJ2-2; D is ambiguous. The germline gives CDR1 SGDLS, CDR2 YYNGEE. The CDR3 runs 16 residues. V lost 0 bases, J lost 4 bases, and 13 bases lay in between.

The chain couples TRBV11-3 to TRBJ2-1; D call uncertain. V was trimmed by 4 bases and J by 5 bases, leaving 9 bases between them. The CDR3 extends over 13 amino acids. The V gene's germline CDR1 is SGHNT and CDR2 YENEEA. The CDR3 reads CASSSRENNEQFF. DNA for the CDR3: TGTGCCAGCAGCTCAAGGGAAAACAATGAGCAGTTCTTC. The full variable domain, rest sourced from reference TRBV11-3 and TRBJ2-1, is EAGVVQSPRYKIIEKKQPVAFWCNPISGHNTLYWYLQNLGQGPELLIRYENEEAVDDSQLPKDRFSAERLKGVDSTLKIQPAELGDSAVYLCASSSRENNEQFFGPGTRLTVL.

The gene calls are TRBV27 and TRBJ2-7, with no clear D. The V and J ends lost 4 bases and 6 bases respectively, with 16 bases between them. There are 14 residues in the CDR3. CDR1 is MNHEY and CDR2 is SMNVEV in the germline V gene (reference sequence). As DNA, the CDR3 is TGTGCCAGCAGTTGGCACGCGGCGTCCCTCGAGCAGTACTTC. The encoded protein is CASSWHAASLEQYF.

The chain is built from TRBV9 and TRBJ2-5; 9 nucleotides agree with TRBD2. This CDR3 is built from 14 residues. With V trimmed by 2 bases and J by 3 bases, 2 bases remained unmatched. Per germline, CDR1 SGDLS and CDR2 YYNGEE. CDR3 sequence: CASSVASGKETQYF. In nucleotides, the CDR3 is TGTGCCAGCAGCGTGGCTAGCGGGAAAGAGACCCAGTACTTC.

The chain couples TRBV4-1 to TRBJ2-1; TRBD1 or TRBD2 may be the D gene (5 bases each). Trimming took off 1 base at V and 3 bases at J, with 16 bases between the two ends. The germline V gene encodes CDR1 MGHRA and CDR2 YSYEKL. This CDR3 comprises 17 residues. The CDR3 DNA is TGCGCCAGCAGCCAAGCTACCGGGACCCTTGACTACAATGAGCAGTTCTTC. It yields the protein CASSQATGTLDYNEQFF.

The chain combines TRBV27 with TRBJ2-1; 7 nucleotides line up with TRBD2. The ends lost 4 bases at V and 4 bases at J; junction bases unmatched: 7. The CDR3 is 15 amino acids. Per germline, CDR1 MNHEY and CDR2 SMNVEV (reference sequence). CDR3 nucleotides: TGTGCCAGCAGTTACGGGACTACTACATACAATGAGCAGTTCTTC. Translating gives CASSYGTTTYNEQFF.

V is TRBV7-7 and J is TRBJ1-6; weak D call: TRBD1 (6 bases). The germline V gene encodes CDR1 SSHAT and CDR2 FNYEAQ (reference sequence). The CDR3 is 19 residues long. V shed 5 bases and J shed 0 bases, with 20 bases lying between them. For the CDR3, the DNA is TGTGCCAGCAGCCCCCTCAGTAAGGGGGGGAGCTCCTATAATTCACCCCTCCACTTT. It translates to CASSPLSKGGSSYNSPLHF.

The V call is TRBV5-5, the J call TRBJ2-2; D gene ambiguous. The CDR3 covers 14 residues. CDR1 SGHKS and CDR2 YYEKEE come from the germline V gene (reference sequence). Trimming took 5 bases from V and 1 from J, leaving 9 bases between them. CDR3 in DNA: TGTGCCAGCAGTTGGGCACGGAACACCGGGGAGCTGTTTTTT. Translation: CASSWARNTGELFF.

The rearrangement uses TRBV7-9 and TRBJ1-2; D is unclear. Germline V CDR1 and CDR2: SEHNR, FQNEAQ (reference sequence). Deletions cut 1 base from V and 4 bases from J, with 7 bases between. There are 13 residues in the CDR3. Here the CDR3 reads CASSLGSGYGYTF. In nucleotides, the CDR3 is TGTGCCAGCAGCTTAGGAAGTGGCTATGGCTACACCTTC.

As DNA, the CDR3 is TGTGCCAGCAGTTACCGGGACAAGTCGAGTGAGCCCCAGCATTTT. It codes for CASSYRDKSSEPQHF. The rearrangement links TRBV6-6 to TRBJ1-5; possible D gene TRBD1, 6 bases. CDR1 and CDR2 from the germline V gene are MNHNY and SVGAGI (reference sequence). This CDR3 has 15 residues. V was clipped by 2 bases and J by 8 bases, with 16 bases between them.